This record looks at one TCR beta chain sequence and its context. The data belong to a study of CD8 T cells in Susac syndrome. cDNA came from roughly 0.47 to 1 ug RNA primed by random hexamers. Amplification of TCR beta CDR3 by immunoSEQ multiplex PCR spanned 54 Vbeta and 13 Jbeta. TCRdb re-analysed the immunoSEQ multiplex PCR reads in MiXCR, keeping a single row per CDR3 protein. The repertoire holds 170,000 or so distinct CDR3 sequences, with around 96% as singletons. Deletions cut 8 bases from V and 1 base from J, with 20 bases between. Per germline, CDR1 MNHEY and CDR2 SMNVEV (reference sequence). The CDR3 contains 16 residues.

The genes are TRBV27 and TRBJ2-5, with a tentative D call TRBD1 (6 bases). This receptor was taken from a human donor with Susac syndrome. The sequencing sample was made of CD4+ T cells from PBMCs. DNA of the CDR3: TGTGCCAGCCGGGGCCTAGGGGCCAGGGGCCAAGAGACCCAGTACTTC. Amino acid sequence: CASRGLGARGQETQYF.